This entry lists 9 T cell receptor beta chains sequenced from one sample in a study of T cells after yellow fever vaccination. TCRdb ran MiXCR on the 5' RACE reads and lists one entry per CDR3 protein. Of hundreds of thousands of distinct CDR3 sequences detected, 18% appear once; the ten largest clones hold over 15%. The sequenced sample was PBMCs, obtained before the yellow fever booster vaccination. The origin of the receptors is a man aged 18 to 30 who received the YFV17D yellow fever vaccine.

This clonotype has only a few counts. CDR3 residues: CSASLGAFTGDEQFF. CDR3 bases: TGCAGTGCTAGTCTCGGTGCTTTTACGGGAGATGAGCAGTTCTTC. This chain connects TRBV20-1 to TRBJ2-1; D is perhaps TRBD2 (6 bases). Trimming took off 3 bases at V and 8 bases at J, with 20 bases between the two ends. The germline V gene has CDR1 DFQATT and CDR2 SNEGSKA (reference sequence). CDR3 size: 15 residues.

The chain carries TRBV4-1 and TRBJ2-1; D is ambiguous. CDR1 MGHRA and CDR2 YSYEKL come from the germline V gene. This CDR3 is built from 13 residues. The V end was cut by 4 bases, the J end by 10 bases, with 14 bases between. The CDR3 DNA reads TGCGCCAGCAGCCGAGCCTCGGTCCCGGAGCAGTTCTTC. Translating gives CASSRASVPEQFF.

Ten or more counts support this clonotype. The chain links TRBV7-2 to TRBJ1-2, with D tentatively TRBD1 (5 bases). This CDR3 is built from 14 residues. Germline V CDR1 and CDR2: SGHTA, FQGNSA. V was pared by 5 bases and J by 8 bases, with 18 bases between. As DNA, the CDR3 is TGTGCCAGCAGCCCCAGACAGCCTACTTCCGGCTACACCTTC. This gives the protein CASSPRQPTSGYTF.

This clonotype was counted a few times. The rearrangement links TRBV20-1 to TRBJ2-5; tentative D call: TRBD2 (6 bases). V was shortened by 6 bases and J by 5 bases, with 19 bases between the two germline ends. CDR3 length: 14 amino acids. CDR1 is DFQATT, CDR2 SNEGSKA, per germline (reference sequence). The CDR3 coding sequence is TGCAGTGCCCCCGGGAGAGTGGGAGGTGAGACCCAGTACTTC. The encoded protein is CSAPGRVGGETQYF.

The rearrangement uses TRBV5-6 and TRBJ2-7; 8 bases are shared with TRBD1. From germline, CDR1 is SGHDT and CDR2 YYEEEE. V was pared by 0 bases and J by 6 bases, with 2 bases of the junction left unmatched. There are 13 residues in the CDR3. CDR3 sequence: CASSLGRGREQYV. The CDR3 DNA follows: TGTGCCAGCAGCTTGGGCAGGGGGCGCGAGCAGTACGTC.

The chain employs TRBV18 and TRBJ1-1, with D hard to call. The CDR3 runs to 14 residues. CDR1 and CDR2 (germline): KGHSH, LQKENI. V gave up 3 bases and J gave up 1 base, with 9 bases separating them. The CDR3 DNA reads TGTGCCAGCTCACCCTCGAGCAGGAACACTGAAGCTTTCTTT. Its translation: CASSPSSRNTEAFF.

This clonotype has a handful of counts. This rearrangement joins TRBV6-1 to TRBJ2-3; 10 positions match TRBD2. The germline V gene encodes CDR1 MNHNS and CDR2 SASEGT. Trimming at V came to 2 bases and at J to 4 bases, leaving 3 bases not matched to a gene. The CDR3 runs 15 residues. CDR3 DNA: TGTGCCAGCAGTGAAAGACTAGCGGGTTCAGATACGCAGTATTTT. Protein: CASSERLAGSDTQYF.

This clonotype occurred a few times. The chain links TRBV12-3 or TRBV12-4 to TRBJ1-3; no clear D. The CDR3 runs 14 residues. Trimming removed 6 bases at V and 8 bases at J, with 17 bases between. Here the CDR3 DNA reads TGTGCCAGCAGGAGAACTGGGGTGGAGGACACCATATATTTT. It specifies CASRRTGVEDTIYF.

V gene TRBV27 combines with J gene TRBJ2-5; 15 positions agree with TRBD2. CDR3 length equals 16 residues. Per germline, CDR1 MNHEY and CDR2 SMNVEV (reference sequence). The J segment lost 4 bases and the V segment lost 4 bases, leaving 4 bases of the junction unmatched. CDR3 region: CASSSPGLAGGETQYF. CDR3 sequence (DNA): TGTGCCAGCAGTTCTCCGGGACTAGCGGGGGGAGAGACCCAGTACTTC.